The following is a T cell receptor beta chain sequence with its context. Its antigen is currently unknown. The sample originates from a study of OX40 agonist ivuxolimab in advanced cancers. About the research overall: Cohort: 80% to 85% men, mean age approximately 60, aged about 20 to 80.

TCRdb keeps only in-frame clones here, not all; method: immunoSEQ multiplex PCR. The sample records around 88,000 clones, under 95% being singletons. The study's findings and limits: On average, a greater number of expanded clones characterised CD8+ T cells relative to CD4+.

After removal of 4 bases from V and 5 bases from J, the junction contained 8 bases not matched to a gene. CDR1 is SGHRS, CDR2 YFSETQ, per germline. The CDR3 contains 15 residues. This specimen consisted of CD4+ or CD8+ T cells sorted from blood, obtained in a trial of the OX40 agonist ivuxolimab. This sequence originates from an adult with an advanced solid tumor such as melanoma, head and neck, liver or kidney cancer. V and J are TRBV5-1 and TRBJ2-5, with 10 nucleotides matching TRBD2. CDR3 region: CASSTAGLALETQYF. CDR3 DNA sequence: TGCGCCAGCAGCACCGCGGGACTAGCGTTGGAGACCCAGTACTTC.